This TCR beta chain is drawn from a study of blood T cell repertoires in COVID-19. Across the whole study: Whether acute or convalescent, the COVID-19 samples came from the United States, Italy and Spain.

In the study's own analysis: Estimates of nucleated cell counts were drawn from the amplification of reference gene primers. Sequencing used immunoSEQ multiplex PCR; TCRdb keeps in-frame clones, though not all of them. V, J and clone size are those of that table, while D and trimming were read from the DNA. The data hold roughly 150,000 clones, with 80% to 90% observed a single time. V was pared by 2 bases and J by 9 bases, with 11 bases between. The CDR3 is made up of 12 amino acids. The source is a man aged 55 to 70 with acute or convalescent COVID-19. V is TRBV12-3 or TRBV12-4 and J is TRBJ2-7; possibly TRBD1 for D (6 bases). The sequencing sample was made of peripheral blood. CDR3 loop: CASSLTQGGQYF. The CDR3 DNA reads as TGTGCCAGCAGTTTAACACAGGGCGGGCAGTACTTC.